Shown below are 25 T cell receptor beta chains from a single sample sequenced in a study of molecular identifiers for immune sequencing clone quantification. Each CDR3 protein is one row after TCRdb ran MiXCR on the PCR reads. The sample has more than 50,000 distinct CDR3 sequences; 19% are singletons. The sample consisted of naive CD8+ T cells from blood, with Jurkat cell RNA spiked in. Subset: FACS-sorted CD8+CD4-CCR7+CD45RA+ naive T cells. These receptors were taken from a human donor in good health. Some libraries in this study had Jurkat cell RNA spiked in.

Ten or more counts support this clonotype. The rearrangement joins TRBV30 to TRBJ2-7; D is ambiguous. V lost 1 base, J lost 0 bases, and 4 bases lay in between. Germline CDR1 is GTSNPN and CDR2 is SVGIG (reference sequence). The length of the CDR3 is 12 residues. CDR3 protein: CAWSGGSYEQYF. The CDR3 DNA follows: TGTGCCTGGAGTGGGGGCTCCTACGAGCAGTACTTC.

Worth noting for this clonotype: This clone may be a read error of a much larger clone one base away. V is TRBV9 and J is TRBJ2-1; 11 bases map to TRBD2. Germline V lookup: CDR1 SGDLS, CDR2 YYNGEE. The CDR3 loop spans 14 amino acids. CDR3 coding DNA: TGTTCCAGCAGCGATAGACTAGCGGGGAATGAGCAGTTCTTC. Its protein product is CSSSDRLAGNEQFF.

This clonotype appeared many times. The chain's CDR3 is CASSSFSYNEQFF. The CDR3 DNA is TGTGCCAGCAGCTCTTTTTCCTACAATGAGCAGTTCTTC. This chain connects TRBV7-8 to TRBJ2-1; no clear D gene. V dropped 4 bases and J dropped 1 base, with 5 bases sitting between them. Germline CDR1 and CDR2: SGHVS and FQNEAQ. The CDR3 is made up of 13 amino acids.

For this clonotype: This is likely a read error, given that the CDR3 carries no conserved phenylalanine or tryptophan at its end. V is TRBV9 and J is TRBJ1-1; D gene ambiguous. Germline values: CDR1 SGDLS, CDR2 YYNGEE. The CDR3 consists of 12 residues. V gave up 0 bases and J gave up 6 bases, with 6 bases separating them. CDR3 DNA: TGTGCCAGCAGCGTAGAGCCAGCTGAAGCTTTCTCT. Translation gives CASSVEPAEAFS.

The CDR3 reads CASSLRGTRYEQYF. The CDR3 DNA follows: TGTGCCAGCAGTTTAAGGGGGACCCGCTACGAGCAGTACTTC. The chain carries TRBV27 and TRBJ2-7; TRBD1 might be the D (6 bases). Trimming took off 2 bases at V and 3 bases at J, with 11 bases between the two ends. Germline lookup yields CDR1 MNHEY and CDR2 SMNVEV (reference sequence). The CDR3 spans 14 residues.

Note on this clonotype: A much larger clone is a single base away; this may be a read error. The chain links TRBV7-8 to TRBJ1-4; D is ambiguous. Germline lookup yields CDR1 SGHVS and CDR2 FQNEAQ. CDR3 size: 17 residues. This CDR3 is CASSLRRRAATSEKLFF. CDR3 DNA: TGTGCCAGCAGCCTACGCCGCCGAGCAGCAACTAGTGAAAAACTGTTTTTT.

This clonotype has just one count. Sequence at one end of the junction differs from germline and may be a read error. J is TRBJ2-1 and V is TRBV15, with no clear D. CDR1 and CDR2 (germline): LNHNV, YYDKDF (reference sequence). The CDR3 covers 13 residues. CDR3 in DNA: TGTGCCACCAGCAGAGATATGGGTAATGGGCAGCTCTTC. Translation: CATSRDMGNGQLF. The full variable domain, completed using reference TRBV15 and TRBJ2-1, is DAMVIQNPRYQVTQFGKPVTLSCSQTLNHNVMYWYQQKSSQAPKLLFHYYDKDFNNEADTPDNFQSRRPNTSFCFLDIRSPGLGDTAMYLCATSRDMGNGQLFGPGTRLTVL.

This clonotype was detected once. This CDR3 is missing its conserved last phenylalanine or tryptophan, likely due to a read error. The chain carries TRBV6-1 and TRBJ2-7; D not resolved. The CDR3 length is 13 residues. The germline V and J ends were trimmed by 2 bases and 0 bases, with 5 bases remaining between them. Germline V gene data show CDR1 as MNHNS and CDR2 as SASEGT. The CDR3: CASSEFYSYEQYL. The CDR3 DNA sequence: TGTGCCAGCAGTGAATTTTACTCCTACGAGCAGTACCTC.

As regards this clonotype: Just one base apart from a much larger clone, this may be a read error. V is TRBV6-2 or TRBV6-3 and J is TRBJ2-3; 8 nucleotides match TRBD2. CDR1 and CDR2 from the germline V gene are MNHEY and SVGEGT. This CDR3 region has 14 residues. The CDR3 loop reads CASSNGTRSDTQCF. The CDR3, as DNA: TGTGCCAGCAGTAACGGGACTAGATCAGATACGCAGTGTTTT.

This clonotype was picked up many times. This chain uses TRBV6-1 with TRBJ2-7; a possible D gene is TRBD1 (6 bases). This CDR3 region has 14 residues. Germline lookup yields CDR1 MNHNS and CDR2 SASEGT. V shed 2 bases and J shed 3 bases, with 11 bases lying between them. The CDR3 reads CASSEQGQFYEQYF. The CDR3 bases are TGTGCCAGCAGTGAACAAGGACAGTTCTACGAGCAGTACTTC.

In its sample, this clonotype was seen many times. V gene TRBV6-6 combines with J gene TRBJ2-7; 7 bases are a match to TRBD1. This CDR3 has 17 residues. The germline V gene encodes CDR1 MNHNY and CDR2 SVGAGI (reference sequence). The ends lost 0 bases at V and 3 bases at J; junction bases unmatched: 11. The CDR3 DNA reads TGTGCCAGCAGTTACTCCGCCGACAGGGTAAAAGTCTACGAGCAGTACTTC. This sequence encodes CASSYSADRVKVYEQYF.

This clonotype came up many times. CDR3 residues: CASDDSGRFNEQYF. The CDR3 region has the DNA TGTGCCAGCGACGATAGCGGGAGGTTTAACGAGCAGTACTTC. V is TRBV3-1 and J is TRBJ2-7; TRBD2 aligns across 10 bases. J gave up 5 bases and V 8 bases, and 9 bases lay outside the gene matches. Germline values: CDR1 LGHDT, CDR2 YNNKEL (reference sequence). The length of the CDR3 is 14 residues.

The sample holds many counts of this clonotype. The rearrangement joins TRBV20-1 to TRBJ1-6; D unclear. The CDR3 totals 13 residues. CDR1 is DFQATT and CDR2 is SNEGSKA in the germline V gene (reference sequence). Trimming left V 0 bases short and J 14 bases short, with 14 bases between. CDR3 protein: CSARDPFSDTLHF. The CDR3, as DNA: TGCAGTGCTAGAGATCCCTTCTCAGACACCCTCCACTTT.

This clonotype has ten or more counts. V and J are TRBV15 and TRBJ1-6, with no clear D. V lost 7 bases, J lost 5 bases, and 9 bases lay in between. This CDR3 contains 13 residues. Germline assignment: CDR1 LNHNV and CDR2 YYDKDF (reference sequence). The CDR3, as DNA: TGTGCCACCAAAGGTCAGGATAATTCACCCCTCCACTTT. This encodes CATKGQDNSPLHF.

At least ten counts were recorded for this clonotype. This sequence joins TRBV2 and TRBJ1-4; no definite D call. The CDR3 is 16 amino acids. The V and J ends lost 6 bases and 7 bases respectively, with 21 bases between them. From germline, CDR1 is SNHLY and CDR2 FYNNEI. The CDR3 sequence is CASSSSARGQTEKLFF. The CDR3 nucleotides are TGTGCCAGCAGCTCCTCCGCTCGTGGGCAGACTGAAAAACTGTTTTTT. Variable domain in full (rest from reference TRBV2 and TRBJ1-4): EPEVTQTPSHQVTQMGQEVILRCVPISNHLYFYWYRQILGQKVEFLVSFYNNEISEKSEIFDDQFSVERPDGSNFTLKIRSTKLEDSAMYFCASSSSARGQTEKLFFGSGTQLSVL.

The sample holds many counts of this clonotype. The genes are TRBV19 and TRBJ1-1; D gene uncertain. This CDR3 is 11 amino acids long. In germline, CDR1 is LNHDA, CDR2 SQIVND (reference sequence). V was cut by 6 bases and J by 5 bases, with 7 bases left in between. The DNA for the CDR3 is TGTGCCAGTAGGAACCCGACTGAAGCTTTCTTT. This gives the protein CASRNPTEAFF.

This clonotype has just a few counts. The chain uses TRBV5-6 and TRBJ2-7, with D perhaps matching TRBD2 (5 bases). Germline CDR1 and CDR2: SGHDT and YYEEEE. This CDR3 contains 13 residues. Trimming stripped 4 bases from V and 7 bases from J, with 15 bases between. Here the CDR3 DNA reads TGTGCCAGCAGCCCCTATCCCGGCGGGGAGCAGTACTTC. Encoded protein: CASSPYPGGEQYF.

This clonotype came up a few times. This chain links TRBV6-1 with TRBJ2-1; D not certain. V was trimmed by 7 bases and J by 9 bases, leaving 19 bases between them. CDR3 length: 14 residues. Germline loops: CDR1 MNHNS, CDR2 SASEGT. The CDR3 bases are TGTGCCAGCACCTTAGAACCGGCTCTATTTGAGCAGTTCTTC. This encodes CASTLEPALFEQFF.

The sample holds one count of this clonotype. This may be a read error, as it is one base from a much larger clone. This chain connects TRBV2 to TRBJ2-1, with 8 bases lining up with TRBD2. CDR1 SNHLY and CDR2 FYNNEI come from the germline V gene. This CDR3 has 20 residues. Trimming removed 2 bases from V and 2 bases from J; junction bases left unmatched: 17. DNA for the CDR3: TGTGCCAGCAGTGAATTCACTAGCGGAAGAACAACCACTCCCTACAATGAGCAGTTCTTC. Amino acids: CASSEFTSGRTTTPYNEQFF.

The sample holds a few counts of this clonotype. This chain links TRBV11-3 with TRBJ2-5, with D possibly being TRBD2 (6 bases). The germline V gene has CDR1 SGHNT and CDR2 YENEEA. This CDR3 has 15 residues. V was shortened by 4 bases and J by 6 bases, with 18 bases between the two germline ends. The CDR3 protein is CASSSPGTGAKTQYF. DNA for the CDR3: TGTGCCAGCAGCTCCCCCGGGACGGGAGCTAAGACCCAGTACTTC.

The V call is TRBV10-3, the J call TRBJ2-5, with D maybe TRBD2 (7 bases). CDR3 length: 16 amino acids. V shed 4 bases and J shed 5 bases, with 20 bases lying between them. Germline V gene lookup returns CDR1 ENHRY and CDR2 SYGVKD. The CDR3 bases are TGTGCCATCAGTGGGGGGCAGGGAGGGTTAATGGAGACCCAGTACTTC. This encodes CAISGGQGGLMETQYF.

This clonotype came up many times. The chain employs TRBV4-1 and TRBJ2-2; 9 bases are shared with TRBD2. V lost 0 bases and J lost 5; bases outside the gene matches: 7. Germline V CDR1 and CDR2: MGHRA, YSYEKL. CDR3 size: 17 residues. The CDR3 bases are TGCGCCAGCAGCCAAGAGCTAGTTAGCGGGAGAACCGGGGAGCTGTTTTTT. It specifies CASSQELVSGRTGELFF.

Details on this clonotype: An end of the junction differs from the germline gene, which may be a read error. CDR3: CASSESAYYPYEQHF. The DNA for the CDR3 is TGTGCCAGCAGTGAATCGGCTTACTACCCCTACGAGCAGCACTTC. The chain carries TRBV6-1 and TRBJ2-7; no clear D gene. CDR1 is MNHNS and CDR2 is SASEGT in the germline V gene. This CDR3 region has 15 residues.

This clonotype was picked up many times. The V call is TRBV4-1, the J call TRBJ1-1; TRBD1 is a possible D gene (5 bases). V was trimmed by 3 bases and J by 8 bases, leaving 13 bases between them. CDR1 MGHRA and CDR2 YSYEKL come from the germline V gene. CDR3 length equals 13 residues. As DNA, the CDR3 is TGCGCCAGCAGCCAGGGGGGGTTCGGGGAAGCTTTCTTT. Its protein is CASSQGGFGEAFF.

The chain employs TRBV5-1 and TRBJ2-5; weak D call: TRBD2 (5 bases). There are 17 residues in the CDR3. The germline V gene has CDR1 SGHRS and CDR2 YFSETQ. V lost 3 bases, J lost 3 bases, and 21 bases lay in between. CDR3 amino acids: CASSSAEALDPKETQYF. CDR3 DNA: TGCGCCAGCAGCTCAGCGGAGGCTCTCGACCCCAAAGAGACCCAGTACTTC.